This T cell receptor beta chain was identified during a study of shared clonotypes between healthy human individuals. The study, taken as a whole, reports: Investigators collected only blood, and repertoires in tissues likely differ. A handful of donors shared approximately 5% of their naive CD4 clonotypes.

Naive-designated CD8 cells lacked CD45RO, were positively enriched for CCR7, and omitted terminally differentiated effector memory CD45RA+ cells. All of the donors resided in Nashville, Tennessee, and each was a Caucasian adult. As concerns this clone: What it recognizes is unknown.

The V and J ends lost 4 bases and 2 bases respectively, with 9 bases between them. The germline V gene has CDR1 MGHRA and CDR2 YSYEKL. CDR3 length equals 14 residues. In the authors' workflow: From ImmunoSEQ came sequences covering only the junction and carrying no quality scores, so filtering differed. This table comes from immunoSEQ multiplex PCR, and its TCRdb copy is limited to in-frame clones, with some not included. Clone size and the V and J calls come from that table; the DNA yielded D and trimming. The sample has around 1.9 million clones, more than 85% seen once. V and J are TRBV4-1 and TRBJ1-5; a possible D gene is TRBD1 (5 bases). This receptor was identified in a man between 18 and 29 years old in good health. Some clones in this sample may be carry-over from other donors' samples. Input material: naive CD8+ T cells from PBMCs. CDR3 DNA: TGCGCCAGCAGCCTACTACAGGGCAATCAGCCCCAGCATTTT. This sequence encodes CASSLLQGNQPQHF.